This T cell receptor beta chain was sequenced during a study of T cell responses to AZD1222 COVID-19 vaccine. In regard to this clone: Antigen unknown.

Researchers grouped second doses given at about 4 or about 12 weeks into one pool. The method was immunoSEQ multiplex PCR; TCRdb's version includes in-frame clones alone and lacks a portion of them. The table has some 120,000 clones, more than 65% seen once; the top ten hold about 28%. The ends lost 5 bases at V and 10 bases at J; junction bases unmatched: 5. The CDR3 has 13 residues. The V gene's germline CDR1 is SGHVS and CDR2 FQNEAQ. Study results and limitations: Increases in Spike-specific TCR breadth and depth were seen after two AZD1222 doses. The donor cohort was predominantly white British with a female majority, and clonal diversity may have been underestimated. Only a handful of people who got AZD1222 tested seropositive at baseline.

The rearrangement links TRBV7-8 to TRBJ1-6; 7 bases fit TRBD1. This sequence was found in an adult who received the AZD1222 COVID-19 vaccine. Specimen: peripheral blood, collected 28 days after the second AZD1222 dose. The CDR3 here is CASSATGDSPLHF. In DNA form, the CDR3 reads TGTGCCAGCAGCGCTACAGGGGACTCACCCCTCCACTTT. The full variable domain, in which reference TRBV7-8 and TRBJ1-6 provide the parts outside the CDR3, is GAGVSQSPRYKVAKRGQDVALRCDPISGHVSLFWYQQALGQGPEFLTYFQNEAQLDKSGLPSDRFFAERPEGSVSTLKIQRTQQEDSAVYLCASSATGDSPLHFGNGTRLTVT.